This TCR beta chain is from a study of T cells after yellow fever vaccination (dated 2019 in TCRdb). Notes on the research overall: The SMART-Seq v4 Ultra Low Input RNA kit was used to prepare libraries from fractions with low cell numbers. To follow T-cell clones before and after both primary and booster YFV17D yellow fever vaccination, bulk TCR alpha and beta repertoires underwent longitudinal sequencing. Two healthy male donors, one aged 18 to 29 and one aged 30 to 39 years, were included in the cohort. Bulk PBMC replicates and cell subsets were isolated from blood drawn at multiple timepoints before and after both primary and secondary immunization.

TCR cDNA was synthesized by 5'RACE template switching, which introduced a universal primer site and unique molecular identifiers. cDNA synthesis was primed from both the TCR alpha and TCR beta constant segments. Library amplification involved two PCR steps, and the second step added sample barcodes and sequencing adapters. Sequencing of libraries was performed on Illumina HiSeq 2500 (2x100 bp) or NovaSeq (2x150 bp). The study's own analysis went as follows. MIGEC was used to demultiplex reads and collapse the reads into UMI consensus sequences, and MiXCR was used for V(D)J alignment. Vaccine-responding clonotypes were identified with edgeR using replicate PBMC samples, with FDR below 0.01 and a log2 fold change above 5 up to day 15 being required. Each bulk clonotype was labeled CD4 or CD8 based on which sequenced repertoire, CD4 or CD8, contained the clonotype at higher abundance. In TCRdb, the public reads were trimmed at Q25 with fastp and aligned with MiXCR, with productive beta chains retained. Rows with one shared CDR3 protein collapse into an entry with the most common genes and DNA. It is TCRdb's table, rather than the study itself, that gives the V and J calls and clone size. Across this sample there are roughly 62,000 distinct CDR3 sequences, with approximately 7% seen only once. Roughly 40% of the sample is held by the ten biggest clonotypes.

This clonotype was counted ten times or more. The antigen it recognizes is unknown. No much larger clonotype is one base removed from it; base qualities were not supplied. The treatment or condition label, as the study defines it: live attenuated yellow fever vaccine strain. PBMCs were isolated from peripheral blood using a standard Ficoll-Paque protocol. Dynabeads CD4 and CD8 positive selection kits were used to isolate CD4 and CD8 T-cell fractions. TriZol was used to extract RNA from bulk PBMCs, from CD4 and CD8 fractions, and from dextramer-positive and dextramer-negative fractions. The full study reports these points: The secondary T-cell response was weaker than the primary response but faster, peaking on day 5 instead of day 15. Computational filtering was required because FACS-sorted repertoires could contain abundant contaminating clonotypes from the bulk population. A small fraction of clonotypes appeared in both the CD4 and CD8 compartments, likely as a result of convergent recombination. After the booster, most clones that had expanded after primary vaccination were detected again (approximately 95% of CD4 and around nine tenths of CD8), suggesting broad maintenance of memory. The study included only two donors, which limits how far the findings can be generalized.

This TCR derives from a man between 18 and 29 years old who received the YFV17D yellow fever vaccine. This sample comprised CD8+ T cells sorted from PBMCs, obtained on the day of the first yellow fever vaccination.

The sequenced DNA is TGTGCCAGCAGCTTAGTGCAGGGGAGTACTGAAGCTTTCTTT. Translated, this gives CASSLVQGSTEAFF. The chain links TRBV7-9 with TRBJ1-1, with TRBD1 perhaps the D gene, on 6 matching bases. There are 14 amino acids in the CDR3, from cysteine to phenylalanine inclusive. Solely the CDR3 DNA is kept, with 42 bases framed from the first base. V is cut by 1 base and J by 5 bases, and the space between the germline ends is 11 bases. The germline V gene (reference sequence) supplies CDR1 SEHNR and CDR2 FQNEAQ.